One sample yielded the 26 T cell receptor beta chains listed below, sequenced in a study of shared clonotypes between healthy human individuals. The data were produced by immunoSEQ multiplex PCR, yet TCRdb's version contains in-frame clones alone and is incomplete. The sample has about 1,500,000 clones; roughly 95% are singletons. The source material was naive CD4+ T cells sorted from blood. The subset denotes: CD45RA+ positively selected. The receptors originated from a man in his thirties or forties in good health.

J is TRBJ2-7 and V is TRBV30; 7 nucleotides line up with TRBD1. This CDR3 contains 14 residues. CDR1 and CDR2 from the germline V gene are GTSNPN and SVGIG (reference sequence). The V and J ends lost 4 bases and 0 bases, in that order; junction bases with no gene match: 6. The CDR3 region is CAWNAGTVSYEQYF. DNA for the CDR3: TGTGCCTGGAATGCCGGGACAGTCTCCTACGAGCAGTACTTC.

For this clone: This same CDR3 is encoded by further DNA sequences in the sample. The chain recombines TRBV7-6 with TRBJ2-1, with D perhaps matching TRBD2 (5 bases). Germline lookup yields CDR1 SGHVS and CDR2 FNYEAQ. Trimming took 0 bases from V and 3 from J, leaving 6 bases between them. This CDR3 has 14 amino acids. Here the CDR3 reads CASSLAGVYNEQFF. CDR3 coding DNA: TGTGCCAGCAGCTTAGCGGGAGTCTACAATGAGCAGTTCTTC.

The chain recombines TRBV7-9 with TRBJ2-2, with TRBD2 as a possible D gene (6 bases). There are 18 residues in the CDR3. CDR1 and CDR2 from the germline V gene are SEHNR and FQNEAQ (reference sequence). V gave up 4 bases and J gave up 9 bases, with 27 bases separating them. CDR3 residues: CASSSPEGLLGIVRELFF. CDR3 nucleotide sequence: TGTGCCAGCAGCTCCCCCGAGGGACTCTTGGGGATTGTCCGGGAGCTGTTTTTT.

V and J are TRBV23-1 and TRBJ2-2; 7 nucleotides agree with TRBD1. TRBV23-1 is reported as an ORF; its role is uncertain. V shed 8 bases and J 5 bases; nucleotides not matched to a gene: 14. The CDR3 runs 16 residues. In nucleotides, the CDR3 is TGCGCCAGCGGAAAGGTACGGGACAGCAAAACCGGGGAGCTGTTTTTT. Translated: CASGKVRDSKTGELFF.

CDR3 sequence: CASSLSVAGDYPYEQYF. The CDR3 DNA reads TGTGCCAGCAGTTTATCGGTAGCGGGAGATTACCCCTACGAGCAGTACTTC. The chain is built from TRBV27 and TRBJ2-7; 9 nucleotides agree with TRBD2. The germline V gene has CDR1 MNHEY and CDR2 SMNVEV (reference sequence). After removal of 0 bases from V and 2 bases from J, the junction contained 8 bases not matched to a gene. There are 17 residues in the CDR3.

The chain carries TRBV5-1 and TRBJ2-3, with no clear D. The germline CDR1 and CDR2 sequences are SGHRS and YFSETQ. With 0 bases removed from V and 1 base from J, the gap between germline ends came to 18 bases. The length of the CDR3 is 18 residues. The CDR3 reads CASSLGLLSRRGTDTQYF. The CDR3 region has the DNA TGCGCCAGCAGCTTGGGTCTCCTCTCTAGACGGGGCACAGATACGCAGTATTTT.

Remarks on this clone: This sequence may be a read error, since a much larger clone differs from it by one base. The genes are TRBV5-1 and TRBJ2-5; D remains unclear. Trimming cost V 0 bases and J 6 bases, with 3 bases left between them. CDR3 length: 11 amino acids. The germline CDR1 and CDR2 sequences are SGHRS and YFSETQ. The CDR3 nucleotides are TGCGCCAGCAGCTTGGAACAGACCCAGTACTTC. This gives the protein CASSLEQTQYF.

V and J are TRBV29-1 and TRBJ1-5; D ambiguous. Germline values: CDR1 SQVTM, CDR2 ANQGSEA. Trimming cost V 5 bases and J 9 bases, with 14 bases left between them. CDR3 length: 12 residues. CDR3 in amino acids: CSVRLNSGPQHF. For the CDR3, the DNA is TGCAGCGTTCGACTCAATAGCGGGCCCCAGCATTTT. Full variable domain (remainder filled in from reference TRBV29-1 and TRBJ1-5): SAVISQKPSRDICQRGTSLTIQCQVDSQVTMMFWYRQQPGQSLTLIATANQGSEATYESGFVIDKFPISRPNLTFSTLTVSNMSPEDSSIYLCSVRLNSGPQHFGDGTRLSIL.

The J gene is TRBJ2-7, the V gene TRBV10-3; possibly TRBD2 for D (5 bases). The CDR3 runs to 15 residues. V gave up 3 bases and J gave up 0 bases, with 12 bases separating them. Germline values: CDR1 ENHRY, CDR2 SYGVKD. CDR3 residues: CAISDPRGGSYEQYF. The DNA of the CDR3 is TGTGCCATCAGTGACCCCCGTGGAGGCTCCTACGAGCAGTACTTC.

The V call is TRBV9, the J call TRBJ2-1; 7 positions match TRBD1. Germline V gives CDR1 SGDLS, CDR2 YYNGEE. The J segment lost 1 base and the V segment lost 4 bases, leaving 5 bases of the junction unmatched. The CDR3 consists of 15 residues. CDR3 DNA: TGTGCCAGCAGCAAACAGGGGTTATCCTACAATGAGCAGTTCTTC. Translated: CASSKQGLSYNEQFF.

The gene calls are TRBV6-5 and TRBJ2-1, with 10 bases matching TRBD2. Germline values: CDR1 MNHEY, CDR2 SVGAGI. CDR3 length equals 15 residues. V shed 4 bases and J 5 bases; nucleotides not matched to a gene: 5. The CDR3 sequence is CASSLLAGVNNEQFF. The CDR3 DNA reads TGTGCCAGCAGTTTGCTAGCGGGAGTTAACAATGAGCAGTTCTTC.

The V call is TRBV4-1, the J call TRBJ2-5; 11 bases match TRBD2. J lost 5 bases, V lost 2 bases, and 10 bases had no gene match. Germline values: CDR1 MGHRA, CDR2 YSYEKL. CDR3 length equals 17 residues. CDR3 region: CASSQIPGLAVGETQYF. CDR3 DNA sequence: TGCGCCAGCAGCCAAATTCCGGGACTAGCGGTTGGGGAGACCCAGTACTTC.

The chain carries TRBV29-1 and TRBJ2-1; TRBD2 matches at 7 bases. V shed 2 bases, J shed 4 bases, and the junction held 2 bases outside the gene matches. The germline V gene encodes CDR1 SQVTM and CDR2 ANQGSEA. CDR3 length: 13 residues. CDR3 amino acids: CSVEWDYYNEQFF. In DNA form, the CDR3 reads TGCAGCGTTGAATGGGACTATTACAATGAGCAGTTCTTC.

Remarks on this clone: Other DNA sequences of this sample code for an identical CDR3. This chain uses TRBV5-4 with TRBJ2-7; maybe TRBD1 (6 bases). The CDR3 has 12 amino acids. V was shortened by 4 bases and J by 3 bases, with 8 bases between the two germline ends. CDR1 SGHNT and CDR2 YYREEE come from the germline V gene (reference sequence). Here the CDR3 DNA reads TGTGCCAGCAGCGTGGACAGCTACGAGCAGTACTTC. This codes for CASSVDSYEQYF.

CDR3 DNA sequence: TGTGCCAGCAGCTTCGACAATGAGCAGTTCTTC. It specifies CASSFDNEQFF. This chain links TRBV7-6 with TRBJ2-1; D not resolved. Trimming took 3 bases from V and 5 from J, leaving 2 bases between them. The CDR3 length is 11 residues. Germline V gene sequence: CDR1 SGHVS, CDR2 FNYEAQ.

This chain links TRBV2 with TRBJ1-3; a weak D match, TRBD1 (5 bases). V lost 4 bases to trimming and J lost 4 bases, with 14 bases between them. Per germline, CDR1 SNHLY and CDR2 FYNNEI. CDR3 length: 15 amino acids. DNA of the CDR3: TGTGCCAGCAGTGCAAGCGGGGGGTTGGGAAACACCATATATTTT. This gives the protein CASSASGGLGNTIYF.

The chain is built from TRBV5-1 and TRBJ2-3, with D hard to call. V lost 0 bases and J 6 bases, leaving 8 bases between the germline ends. The germline V gene has CDR1 SGHRS and CDR2 YFSETQ. The CDR3 contains 13 residues. CDR3: CASSLDQSDTQYF. For the CDR3, the DNA is TGCGCCAGCAGCTTGGATCAATCTGATACGCAGTATTTT.

This chain links TRBV6-5 with TRBJ2-7, with TRBD2 identical over 10 bases. In germline, CDR1 is MNHEY, CDR2 SVGAGI. This CDR3 has 15 amino acids. Germline trimming cut 4 bases from V and 6 bases from J; bases unmatched to any gene: 9. CDR3 bases: TGTGCCAGCAGTTCGGTCCCTAGCGGGAGCTCCGAGCAGTACTTC. Amino acids: CASSSVPSGSSEQYF.

Points on this clone: The sample has other DNA sequences that encode this CDR3 too. The chain carries TRBV5-1 and TRBJ2-1; D ambiguous. Germline values: CDR1 SGHRS, CDR2 YFSETQ. The V and J ends lost 0 bases and 1 base respectively, with 8 bases between them. CDR3 size: 15 residues. This chain's CDR3 is CASSLDPSSYNEQFF. The CDR3 DNA is TGCGCCAGCAGCTTGGATCCAAGTTCCTACAATGAGCAGTTCTTC.

The chain combines TRBV5-1 with TRBJ2-2; TRBD2 agrees at 9 bases. This CDR3 spans 18 amino acids. J was trimmed by 4 bases and V by 3 bases; bases with no gene match: 13. Per the germline V gene, CDR1 is SGHRS and CDR2 is YFSETQ. The CDR3, as DNA: TGCGCCAGCAGCTCCTTGATGGGTAGCGGGAGTCCCACCGGGGAGCTGTTTTTT. Protein: CASSSLMGSGSPTGELFF.

In DNA, the CDR3 is TGTGCCAGCAGCATCGACTCCTACAATGAGCAGTTCTTC. It yields the protein CASSIDSYNEQFF. The chain links TRBV11-3 to TRBJ2-1; D call uncertain. The germline V and J ends were trimmed by 5 bases and 0 bases, with 5 bases remaining between them. The CDR3 has 13 residues. The germline V gene encodes CDR1 SGHNT and CDR2 YENEEA.

This chain connects TRBV6-5 to TRBJ2-7, with 7 bases fitting TRBD1. V trimming: 6 bases; J trimming: 3 bases; junction bases outside the gene matches: 8. This CDR3 region has 14 residues. Germline V CDR1 and CDR2: MNHEY, SVGAGI. The CDR3 here is CASSPWTGNYEQYF. DNA for the CDR3: TGTGCCAGCAGCCCATGGACAGGAAACTACGAGCAGTACTTC.

The chain carries TRBV5-1 and TRBJ2-7, with TRBD2 as a possible D gene (5 bases). The germline CDR1 and CDR2 sequences are SGHRS and YFSETQ. The CDR3 spans 12 residues. V lost 1 base and J 5 bases, leaving 7 bases between the germline ends. CDR3 loop: CASSLSRDEQYF. DNA of the CDR3: TGCGCCAGCAGCTTGTCGCGGGACGAGCAGTACTTC.

This clone has only a few counts. J is TRBJ2-7 and V is TRBV5-4, with a tentative D call TRBD1 (6 bases). Trimming removed 3 bases at V and 2 bases at J, with 12 bases between. Per the germline V gene, CDR1 is SGHNT and CDR2 is YYREEE (reference sequence). The CDR3 is 14 amino acids. The CDR3 here is CASSSYWTAYEQYF. The CDR3 region has the DNA TGTGCCAGCAGCTCTTATTGGACAGCCTACGAGCAGTACTTC.

J is TRBJ2-5 and V is TRBV6-5; tentatively, D is TRBD2 (5 bases). The CDR3 has 13 amino acids. Germline V CDR1 and CDR2: MNHEY, SVGAGI. V lost 6 bases, J lost 2 bases, and 10 bases lay in between. The CDR3 DNA sequence: TGTGCCAGCAGACAGAGGGTTCAAGAGACCCAGTACTTC. It is translated as CASRQRVQETQYF.

This clone was counted once. J is TRBJ2-3 and V is TRBV18; no clear D. The CDR3 consists of 13 residues. V was clipped by 1 base and J by 3 bases, with 5 bases between them. Germline assignment: CDR1 KGHSH and CDR2 LQKENI. In nucleotides, the CDR3 is TGTGCCAGCTCACCACACGCGACAGATACGCAGTATTTT. Translating it yields CASSPHATDTQYF.